One T cell receptor (beta chain) is described in this entry. Its antigen is not known. This sample is part of a study of high-grade serous ovarian cancer treatment subgroups. Study outcomes and limitations: Clonal relatedness tracked neoantigen level, and by trend copy number and mutation load. Without spatial data, bulk sequencing limits insight into HGSC tumor diversity. Different patients shared almost no repertoire; same-patient tumors shared about 0.1 to 0.8.

There are 14 residues in the CDR3. Germline V gene sequence: CDR1 SNHLY, CDR2 FYNNEI. Trimming pared 4 bases from V and 3 bases from J, leaving 12 bases between. Produced via immunoSEQ multiplex PCR; TCRdb's table is partial and in-frame only. This sample carries around 4,200 clones, roughly four fifths of them seen once, and the ten largest clones take around 17%. Tumor tissue was taken before any definitive surgery or chemotherapy was given. This receptor was obtained from a human donor with high-grade serous ovarian cancer. V is TRBV2 and J is TRBJ1-2; D not resolved. Sequenced input: tumor tissue. Written as DNA, the CDR3 is TGTGCCAGCAGTGTAGGAACAGCTGACTATGGCTACACCTTC. Its translation is CASSVGTADYGYTF.